The clone carrying this TCR beta chain has a count of ten or more. Its antigen is unknown. These data are taken from a study of blood T cells in healthy people across ages. Study-wide results and caveats: Naive and antigen-experienced cells could not be conclusively compared, given unsorted PBMCs. In long-lived donors, naive CD4+ cell counts and diversity exceeded those of aged donors.

Primers used in a second PCR of roughly 6 to 12 cycles were a sample-barcoded 5' primer and a J-beta primer mix. MiXCR was run by TCRdb on the 5' RACE reads, yielding one entry per CDR3 protein. The sample comprises about 650,000 distinct CDR3 sequences, 32% of which are singletons, and just over 15% rests with the top ten. This CDR3 spans 15 amino acids. Germline assignment: CDR1 SNHLY and CDR2 FYNNEI. V was shortened by 3 bases and J by 2 bases, with 11 bases between the two germline ends. The rearrangement joins TRBV2 to TRBJ1-5; D is undetermined. The sequence was obtained from a woman at least 80 years old in good health. The sample was blood. The CDR3: CASSEERAGNQPQHF. Here the CDR3 DNA reads TGTGCCAGCAGTGAGGAGCGGGCGGGCAATCAGCCCCAGCATTTT.